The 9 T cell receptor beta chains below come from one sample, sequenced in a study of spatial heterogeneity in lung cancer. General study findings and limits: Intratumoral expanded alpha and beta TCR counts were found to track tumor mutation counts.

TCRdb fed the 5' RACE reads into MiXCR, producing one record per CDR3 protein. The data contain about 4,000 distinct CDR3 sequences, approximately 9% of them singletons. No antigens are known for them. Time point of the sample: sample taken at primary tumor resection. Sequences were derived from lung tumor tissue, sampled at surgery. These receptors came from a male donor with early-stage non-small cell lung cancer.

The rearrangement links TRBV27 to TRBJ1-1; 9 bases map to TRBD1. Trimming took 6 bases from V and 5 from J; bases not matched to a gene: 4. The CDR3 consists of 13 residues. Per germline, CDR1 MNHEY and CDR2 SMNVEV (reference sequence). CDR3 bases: TGTGCCAGCAGCCGACAGGGGGATACTGAAGCTTTCTTT. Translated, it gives CASSRQGDTEAFF.

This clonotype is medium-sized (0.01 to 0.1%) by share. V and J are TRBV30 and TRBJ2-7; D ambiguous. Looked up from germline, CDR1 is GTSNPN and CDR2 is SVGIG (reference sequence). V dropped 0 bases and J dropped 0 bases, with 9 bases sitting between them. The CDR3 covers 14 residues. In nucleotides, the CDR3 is TGTGCCTGGAGTGTTGCGACAACCTCCTACGAGCAGTACTTC. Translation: CAWSVATTSYEQYF.

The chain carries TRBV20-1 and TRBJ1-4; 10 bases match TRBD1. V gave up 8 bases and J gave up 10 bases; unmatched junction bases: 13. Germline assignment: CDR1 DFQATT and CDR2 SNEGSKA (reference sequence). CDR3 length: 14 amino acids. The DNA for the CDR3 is TGCAGTTCCCATGGGGACAGGGGATCGGGAAAACTGTTTTTT. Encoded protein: CSSHGDRGSGKLFF.

The chain's CDR3 is CSVTEANYGYTF. Here the CDR3 DNA reads TGCAGCGTTACGGAAGCTAACTATGGCTACACCTTC. V usage is TRBV29-1 and J usage is TRBJ1-2; D is ambiguous. Per the germline V gene, CDR1 is SQVTM and CDR2 is ANQGSEA. Trimming pared 5 bases from V and 0 bases from J, leaving 7 bases between. The CDR3 runs 12 residues.

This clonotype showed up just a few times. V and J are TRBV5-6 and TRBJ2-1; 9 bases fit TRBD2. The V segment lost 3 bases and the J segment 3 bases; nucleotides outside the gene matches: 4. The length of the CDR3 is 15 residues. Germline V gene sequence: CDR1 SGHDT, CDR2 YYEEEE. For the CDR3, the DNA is TGTGCCAGCAGCTCGCTAGCGGGGAACTACAATGAGCAGTTCTTC. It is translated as CASSSLAGNYNEQFF.

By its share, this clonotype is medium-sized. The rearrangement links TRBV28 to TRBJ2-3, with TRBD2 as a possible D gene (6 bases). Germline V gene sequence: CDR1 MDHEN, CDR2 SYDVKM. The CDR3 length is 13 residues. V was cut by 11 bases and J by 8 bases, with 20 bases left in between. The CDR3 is CACRGGNVGTQYF. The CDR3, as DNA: TGTGCCTGTAGGGGCGGGAATGTGGGTACGCAGTATTTT.

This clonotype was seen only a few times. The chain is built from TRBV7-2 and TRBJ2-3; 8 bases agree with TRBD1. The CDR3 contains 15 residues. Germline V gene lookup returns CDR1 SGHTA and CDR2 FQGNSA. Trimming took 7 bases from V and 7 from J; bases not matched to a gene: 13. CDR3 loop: CASNLLRTGTNTQYF. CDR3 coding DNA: TGTGCCAGCAACCTCCTCCGGACAGGGACAAATACGCAGTATTTT.

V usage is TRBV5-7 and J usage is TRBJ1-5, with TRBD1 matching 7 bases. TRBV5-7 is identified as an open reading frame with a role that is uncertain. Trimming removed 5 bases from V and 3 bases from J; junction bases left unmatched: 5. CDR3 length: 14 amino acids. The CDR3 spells CASSHDRDNQPQHF. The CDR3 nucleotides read TGTGCCAGCAGTCATGACAGGGACAATCAGCCCCAGCATTTT.

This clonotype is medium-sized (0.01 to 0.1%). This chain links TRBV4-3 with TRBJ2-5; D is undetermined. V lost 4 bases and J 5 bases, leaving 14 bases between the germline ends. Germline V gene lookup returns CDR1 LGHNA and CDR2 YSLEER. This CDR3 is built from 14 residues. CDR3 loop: CASSLNSDGETQYF. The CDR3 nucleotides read TGCGCCAGCAGCCTTAACTCGGACGGGGAGACCCAGTACTTC.